One T cell receptor beta chain is described in this entry. No antigen is known for it. The CDR3 runs to 13 residues. Per the germline V gene, CDR1 is MNHEY and CDR2 is SVGAGI. V was clipped by 4 bases and J by 9 bases; unmatched bases: 7. Profiling relied on immunoSEQ multiplex PCR, and the TCRdb table lists in-frame clones only, not all of them. The data show roughly 380,000 clones, with about 92% seen just once and roughly 3.9% held by the top ten. The data were obtained in a study of Ad26.COV2.S vaccination and SARS-CoV-2 variants. Study findings and constraints: Spike-specific TCR breadth was greater in vaccine than placebo recipients. Estimates derived from TCR breadth and depth analyses may have underestimated total T cell responses.

The receptor was isolated from a human donor who had recovered from COVID-19. The chain couples TRBV6-5 to TRBJ1-1; 8 bases align to TRBD1. The sample here was peripheral blood, taken after recovery from COVID-19. The CDR3 DNA sequence: TGTGCCAGCAGTTTTGCGGACAGGGTAAAAGCTTTCTTT. It codes for CASSFADRVKAFF.